Following are 9 T cell receptor beta chains from one sample sequenced in a study of shared clonotypes between healthy human individuals. Selected positively for CCR7 and CD45RO-negative, naive CD8 cells excluded terminally differentiated effector memory CD45RA+ cells. This table comes from immunoSEQ multiplex PCR, and its TCRdb copy is limited to in-frame clones, with some not included. This sample has fewer than 800,000 clones, with 92% found just once. Sequences were obtained from naive CD8+ T cells sorted from blood. All receptors come from a man younger than 40 in good health.

The V call is TRBV27, the J call TRBJ2-3; D possibly corresponds to TRBD2 (6 bases). CDR1 and CDR2 (germline): MNHEY, SMNVEV (reference sequence). V lost 5 bases and J lost 2, with 17 bases in between. This CDR3 is built from 16 residues. CDR3 in amino acids: CASSPLPSASTDTQYF. The DNA for the CDR3 is TGTGCCAGCAGTCCCCTTCCTAGCGCATCCACAGATACGCAGTATTTT.

This chain uses TRBV7-2 with TRBJ2-7; D unresolved. Between the trimmed V and J ends, which lost 5 bases and 1 base, there was a span of 6 bases. CDR3 length equals 12 residues. Germline V CDR1 and CDR2: SGHTA, FQGNSA. CDR3 region: CASSPASYEQYF. CDR3 coding DNA: TGTGCCAGCAGCCCTGCTTCCTACGAGCAGTACTTC.

The chain joins TRBV27 to TRBJ1-5; D unclear. V lost 3 bases to trimming and J lost 5 bases, with 8 bases between them. The CDR3 loop spans 13 amino acids. Germline loops: CDR1 MNHEY, CDR2 SMNVEV (reference sequence). CDR3: CASSFGPHQPQHF. CDR3 sequence (DNA): TGTGCCAGCAGTTTCGGGCCCCATCAGCCCCAGCATTTT.

The genes are TRBV2 and TRBJ2-7, with D unresolved. Between the trimmed V and J ends, which lost 4 bases and 3 bases, there was a span of 7 bases. Germline values: CDR1 SNHLY, CDR2 FYNNEI. This CDR3 region has 12 residues. As DNA, the CDR3 is TGTGCCAGCAGTGGCCTGAACTACGAGCAGTACTTC. It specifies CASSGLNYEQYF. Full variable domain (outside the CDR3, taken from reference TRBV2 and TRBJ2-7): EPEVTQTPSHQVTQMGQEVILRCVPISNHLYFYWYRQILGQKVEFLVSFYNNEISEKSEIFDDQFSVERPDGSNFTLKIRSTKLEDSAMYFCASSGLNYEQYFGPGTRLTVT.

The V gene is TRBV27, the J gene TRBJ1-1; tentatively, D is TRBD1 (5 bases). Trimming removed 5 bases from V and 0 bases from J, with 13 bases in between. The CDR3 is 15 residues long. Germline CDR1 and CDR2: MNHEY and SMNVEV (reference sequence). For the CDR3, the DNA is TGTGCCAGCAGTCCGGGGACGGTTATGAACACTGAAGCTTTCTTT. It encodes CASSPGTVMNTEAFF.

CDR3 loop: CASSSDRELYEQYF. The CDR3 coding sequence is TGTGCCAGCAGCTCCGACAGGGAATTATACGAGCAGTACTTC. This chain links TRBV7-9 with TRBJ2-7, with 7 bases aligning to TRBD1. The V gene's germline CDR1 is SEHNR and CDR2 FQNEAQ (reference sequence). The CDR3 loop spans 14 amino acids. Losses at the gene ends were 4 bases for V and 4 bases for J; bases not matched to a gene: 7.

The gene calls are TRBV7-9 and TRBJ2-3, with 9 bases fitting TRBD2. With 2 bases clipped from V and 1 base from J, the junction kept 4 bases outside the gene matches. Germline V gene data show CDR1 as SEHNR and CDR2 as FQNEAQ (reference sequence). This CDR3 is built from 16 residues. CDR3 in amino acids: CASSLRASGGTDTQYF. In DNA, the CDR3 is TGTGCCAGCAGCTTACGGGCTAGCGGGGGCACAGATACGCAGTATTTT.

CDR3 in amino acids: CASSFQGDYEQYF. The CDR3 nucleotides are TGTGCCAGCAGTTTCCAGGGGGATTACGAGCAGTACTTC. The J gene is TRBJ2-7, the V gene TRBV27; TRBD1 agrees at 7 bases. This CDR3 has 13 amino acids. V lost 3 bases, J lost 4 bases, and 3 bases stayed unmatched. CDR1 and CDR2 from the germline V gene are MNHEY and SMNVEV (reference sequence).

V gene TRBV7-9 combines with J gene TRBJ2-7; no definite D call. The germline V gene encodes CDR1 SEHNR and CDR2 FQNEAQ (reference sequence). V shed 4 bases and J shed 4 bases, with 11 bases lying between them. The CDR3 is 13 residues long. The CDR3 sequence is CASSSPSRYEQYF. The CDR3 nucleotides are TGTGCCAGCAGCTCCCCGTCGCGGTACGAGCAGTACTTC.